The following is a T cell receptor (beta chain) sequence with its context. Its antigen is not known. With 0 bases removed from V and 10 bases from J, the gap between germline ends came to 13 bases. CDR1 is SGHDT, CDR2 YYEEEE, per germline. The CDR3 is 14 amino acids. Expressed TCRB transcripts were sequenced after all isolated RNA was converted to cDNA. Sequencing used immunoSEQ multiplex PCR; TCRdb keeps in-frame clones, though not all of them. The sample shows nearly 250,000 clones, around an eighth of them seen only once. A sort by CD45RO/CCR7/CD25/CD127/CD95/CD27 yielded CD4+ naive, central memory, regulatory and stem cell-like memory cells. This sample was taken from a study of beta chain features in type 1 diabetes. Study in general: All samples together contributed around 100,000,000 sorted cells for examination. Study results and limitations: Naive, central memory and Treg TCRB repertoires appeared more alike in patients than in healthy donors.

Sequenced sample: naive CD4+ T cells from blood. V usage is TRBV5-6 and J usage is TRBJ1-4; D is perhaps TRBD1 (5 bases). This TCR was sampled from a woman aged 40 to 49 in good health. The CDR3 loop is CASSLERAGGKLFF. CDR3 DNA sequence: TGTGCCAGCAGCTTGGAGAGGGCGGGGGGAAAACTGTTTTTT.